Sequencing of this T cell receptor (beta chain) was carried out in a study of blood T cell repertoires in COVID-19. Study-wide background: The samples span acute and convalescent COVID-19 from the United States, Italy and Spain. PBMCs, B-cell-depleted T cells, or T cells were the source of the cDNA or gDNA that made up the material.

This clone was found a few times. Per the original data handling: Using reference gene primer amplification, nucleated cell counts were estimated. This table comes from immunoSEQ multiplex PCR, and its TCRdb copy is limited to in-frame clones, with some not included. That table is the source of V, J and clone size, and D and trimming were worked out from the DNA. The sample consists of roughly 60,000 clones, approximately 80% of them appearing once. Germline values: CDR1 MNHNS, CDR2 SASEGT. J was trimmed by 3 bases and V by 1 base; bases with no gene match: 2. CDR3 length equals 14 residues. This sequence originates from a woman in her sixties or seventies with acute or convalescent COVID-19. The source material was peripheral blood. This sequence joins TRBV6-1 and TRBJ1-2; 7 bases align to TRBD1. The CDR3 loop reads CASSEGTGDYGYTF. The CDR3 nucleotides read TGTGCCAGCAGTGAAGGTACAGGGGACTATGGCTACACCTTC.